The 10 T cell receptor beta chains below all came from one sample that was sequenced in a study of post-analysis software for immune sequencing data. Unique molecular identifiers featured in each of the TCR beta cDNA libraries. MiXCR, run by TCRdb on the PCR reads, gives a single entry per CDR3 protein. The profile shows about 160,000 distinct CDR3 sequences, around 36% of them singletons. Specimen: blood, collected after autologous hematopoietic stem cell transplantation. These receptors all come from a girl aged 5-17 years with multiple sclerosis.

The chain has TRBV3-1 and TRBJ2-7; unclear D gene. Trimming left V 4 bases short and J 6 bases short, with 13 bases between. The CDR3 loop spans 13 amino acids. Germline CDR1 reads LGHDT; CDR2 reads YNNKEL (reference sequence). The CDR3 spells CASSPTPSGEQYF. The CDR3 DNA follows: TGTGCCAGCAGCCCCACCCCGTCAGGCGAGCAGTACTTC.

The V call is TRBV20-1, the J call TRBJ1-5; D perhaps matches TRBD1 (6 bases). The CDR3 totals 16 residues. Trimming took off 4 bases at V and 1 base at J, with 17 bases between the two ends. The germline gives CDR1 DFQATT, CDR2 SNEGSKA (reference sequence). CDR3 residues: CSATQGTGLSNQPQHF. CDR3 DNA: TGCAGTGCTACGCAGGGGACCGGCCTAAGCAATCAGCCCCAGCATTTT.

This clonotype has at least ten counts. The chain is built from TRBV4-3 and TRBJ1-4; D remains ambiguous. V dropped 0 bases and J dropped 8 bases, with 10 bases sitting between them. This CDR3 is built from 14 residues. Germline CDR1 reads LGHNA; CDR2 reads YSLEER. CDR3 amino acids: CASSQDVRLEKLFF. CDR3 bases: TGCGCCAGCAGCCAAGATGTAAGGTTGGAAAAACTGTTTTTT.

The V and J genes are TRBV6-1 and TRBJ2-2, with TRBD1 matching over 10 bases. Germline V lookup: CDR1 MNHNS, CDR2 SASEGT. V lost 5 bases and J lost 2; bases outside the gene matches: 11. This CDR3 region has 18 residues. The CDR3 sequence: CASSPYGTGARNTGELFF. In DNA form, the CDR3 reads TGTGCCAGCAGTCCCTACGGGACAGGGGCTCGCAACACCGGGGAGCTGTTTTTT.

The chain links TRBV10-3 to TRBJ1-5; tentatively, D is TRBD1 (5 bases). V was cut by 5 bases and J by 1 base, with 9 bases left in between. Germline-derived CDR1 and CDR2 are ENHRY and SYGVKD. This CDR3 has 14 amino acids. This chain's CDR3 is CAISQGLSNQPQHF. The CDR3 DNA is TGTGCCATCAGTCAGGGATTGAGCAATCAGCCCCAGCATTTT.

A note on this clonotype: This is likely a read error, given that the CDR3 carries no conserved phenylalanine or tryptophan at its end. The V and J genes are TRBV5-6 and TRBJ2-1, with TRBD2 as a possible D gene (5 bases). Trimming removed 0 bases at V and 4 bases at J, with 14 bases between. The CDR3 length is 16 residues. Germline V gene lookup returns CDR1 SGHDT and CDR2 YYEEEE. The CDR3 nucleotides read TGTGCCAGCAGCTTGGATGACCCCCCGGGGTACAATGAGCAGTTCTGC. Translating gives CASSLDDPPGYNEQFC.

This clonotype has more than one count but fewer than ten. V usage is TRBV6-2 or TRBV6-3 and J usage is TRBJ2-7; the match to TRBD2 covers 7 bases. Germline V gene lookup returns CDR1 MNHEY and CDR2 SVGEGT. The CDR3 is made up of 12 amino acids. Germline trimming cut 4 bases from V and 12 bases from J; bases unmatched to any gene: 9. DNA for the CDR3: TGTGCCAGCAGTTTAAGCGGGGCCACATGGTACTTC. Translating gives CASSLSGATWYF.

This clonotype came up a few times. The chain recombines TRBV20-1 with TRBJ2-3; D uncertain. The CDR3 loop spans 13 amino acids. V was shortened by 6 bases and J by 0 bases, with 10 bases between the two germline ends. The V gene's germline CDR1 is DFQATT and CDR2 SNEGSKA (reference sequence). The CDR3 bases are TGCAGTGCGCCCGGATCTAGCACAGATACGCAGTATTTT. This encodes CSAPGSSTDTQYF.

The V gene is TRBV19, the J gene TRBJ2-3; tentatively, D is TRBD2 (6 bases). Trimming removed 7 bases from V and 3 bases from J, with 17 bases in between. The CDR3 contains 15 residues. Germline-derived CDR1 and CDR2 are LNHDA and SQIVND (reference sequence). CDR3 residues: CASMEAGSWTDTQYF. As DNA, the CDR3 is TGTGCCAGTATGGAGGCGGGGTCTTGGACAGATACGCAGTATTTT.

The count of this clonotype is one. This chain joins TRBV20-1 and TRBJ2-1; 12 bases map to TRBD2. The CDR3 length is 17 residues. Germline lookup yields CDR1 DFQATT and CDR2 SNEGSKA (reference sequence). Unmatched junction bases numbered 8, after V lost 0 bases and J lost 5 bases. In nucleotides, the CDR3 is TGCAGTGCTAGAGACCGCCGGGCTAGCGGGAGGGACAATGAGCAGTTCTTC. Residues: CSARDRRASGRDNEQFF.